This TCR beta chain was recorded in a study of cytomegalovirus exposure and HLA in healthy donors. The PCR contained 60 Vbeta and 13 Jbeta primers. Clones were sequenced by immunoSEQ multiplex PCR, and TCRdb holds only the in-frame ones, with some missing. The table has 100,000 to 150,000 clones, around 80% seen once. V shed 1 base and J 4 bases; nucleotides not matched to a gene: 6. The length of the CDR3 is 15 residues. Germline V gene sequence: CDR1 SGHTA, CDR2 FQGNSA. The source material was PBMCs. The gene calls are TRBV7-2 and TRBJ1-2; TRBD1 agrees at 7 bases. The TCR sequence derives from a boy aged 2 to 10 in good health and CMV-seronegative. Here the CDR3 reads CASSLVGGLSYGYTF. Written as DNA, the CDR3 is TGTGCCAGCAGCTTAGTAGGGGGCCTCTCCTATGGCTACACCTTC.